The rows below give T cell receptor beta chains drawn from one sample of a study of cytomegalovirus exposure and HLA in healthy donors. The table came from immunoSEQ multiplex PCR; TCRdb's copy has only in-frame clones and leaves some out. Among about 130,000 clones listed, around 80% were seen once. Sequencing was carried out using PBMCs. The source is a man over 45 in good health and CMV-seronegative. The CDR3 runs from the conserved cysteine through the conserved F or W. A D gene is named only where the DNA matches it firmly. Where a row states a size, it is once, few, many or the class of an expanded clone; other rows omit it.

size: .
D: TRBD2
J: TRBJ2-3
V: TRBV7-8
DNA: TGTGCCAGCAGCTTATACGCTAGCGGGGGACCCACAGATACGCAGTATTTT
CDR3: CASSLYASGGPTDTQYF

size: .
D: .
J: TRBJ1-2
V: TRBV14
DNA: TGTGCCAGCAGCCAAGAGGAGGAGGGGCAGGTCTATGGCTACACCTTC
CDR3: CASSQEEEGQVYGYTF

size: .
D: .
J: TRBJ2-5
V: TRBV6-5
DNA: TGTGCCAGCAGTTCCCCGACTGGGGAAGGGGGCCAGTACTTC
CDR3: CASSSPTGEGGQYF

size: once
D: .
J: TRBJ1-2
V: TRBV4-3
DNA: TGCGCCAGCAGCCTCTCTGGGGGGACTAGCTATGGCTACACCTTC
CDR3: CASSLSGGTSYGYTF

size: .
D: TRBD1
J: TRBJ1-1
V: TRBV5-5
DNA: TGTGCCAGCAGCTGGGGACAGGGCAACACTGAAGCTTTCTTT
CDR3: CASSWGQGNTEAFF

size: .
D: .
J: TRBJ2-5
V: TRBV2
DNA: TGTGCCAGCAGTGCTTACAGGGCAGAGACCCAGTACTTC
CDR3: CASSAYRAETQYF

size: once
D: .
J: TRBJ1-4
V: TRBV12-5
DNA: TGTGCTAGTGTGCTCTCATCGGCTAATGAAAAACTGTTTTTT
CDR3: CASVLSSANEKLFF

size: .
D: TRBD1
J: TRBJ1-2
V: TRBV28
DNA: TGTGCCAGCAGTCCCCCAGGGACAGGGGGCGCAAATGGCTACACCTTC
CDR3: CASSPPGTGGANGYTF

size: .
D: .
J: TRBJ2-7
V: TRBV25-1
DNA: TGTGCCAGCCAGAACAGGGATGGGGACTACGAGCAGTACTTC
CDR3: CASQNRDGDYEQYF

size: .
D: TRBD1
J: TRBJ2-2
V: TRBV5-1
DNA: TGCGCCAGCAGCACCCCCAAGACAGGGGGAAACACCGGGGAGCTGTTTTTT
CDR3: CASSTPKTGGNTGELFF

size: .
D: .
J: TRBJ1-2
V: TRBV7-8
DNA: TGTGCCAGCAGCTTAGCCCCACGTGGGCCCGGCTACACCTTC
CDR3: CASSLAPRGPGYTF

size: .
D: .
J: TRBJ2-6
V: TRBV10-1
DNA: TGCGCCAGCCGCAGGGGTAGACCTGGGGCCAACGTCCTGACTTTC
CDR3: CASRRGRPGANVLTF

size: .
D: TRBD2
J: TRBJ2-1
V: TRBV9
DNA: TGTGCCAGCAGTGGAACGGGGGGGCCCGGCAATGAGCAGTTCTTC
CDR3: CASSGTGGPGNEQFF

size: .
D: TRBD1
J: TRBJ2-7
V: TRBV7-8
DNA: TGTGCCAGCAGCTTAAAGGACCAGGGGGCCTACTACGAGCAGTACTTC
CDR3: CASSLKDQGAYYEQYF

size: .
D: .
J: TRBJ2-5
V: TRBV6-1
DNA: TGTGCCAGCAGTGTAGGGACTGCCCAAGAGACCCAGTACTTC
CDR3: CASSVGTAQETQYF

size: .
D: .
J: TRBJ2-2
V: TRBV6-5
DNA: TGTGCCAGCAGAACCCAGGGGGGAGGCACCGGGGAGCTGTTTTTT
CDR3: CASRTQGGGTGELFF

size: .
D: TRBD1
J: TRBJ2-3
V: TRBV2
DNA: TGTGCCAGCAGGGAACGTGGACAGGGGACGTATACGCAGTATTTT
CDR3: CASRERGQGTYTQYF

size: few
D: .
J: TRBJ2-5
V: TRBV29-1
DNA: TGCAGCGTTGTAGGGCAGGGGTTACAAGAGACCCAGTACTTC
CDR3: CSVVGQGLQETQYF

size: .
D: TRBD1
J: TRBJ2-2
V: TRBV7-2
DNA: TGTGCCAGCAGCTTAGACAGGGGGCCCAACACCGGGGAGCTGTTTTTT
CDR3: CASSLDRGPNTGELFF

size: few
D: .
J: TRBJ2-1
V: TRBV5-4
DNA: TGTGCCAGCACCCTCTTATACAATGAGCAGTTCTTC
CDR3: CASTLLYNEQFF

size: .
D: TRBD1
J: TRBJ2-7
V: TRBV6-5
DNA: TGTGCCAGCAGTACACAGGGGGCGAAGTACGAGCAGTACTTC
CDR3: CASSTQGAKYEQYF

size: .
D: TRBD1
J: TRBJ2-5
V: TRBV4-2
DNA: TGTGCCAGCAGCCAAGATCTCTGGGCAGGGGGTGGGCAAGAGACCCAGTACTTC
CDR3: CASSQDLWAGGGQETQYF

size: .
D: TRBD1
J: TRBJ2-3
V: TRBV2
DNA: TGTGCCGGCCGCCGGACAGGGGGCATAGATACGCAGTATTTT
CDR3: CAGRRTGGIDTQYF

size: .
D: .
J: TRBJ1-3
V: TRBV7-2
DNA: TGTGCCAGCAGCTTAGGCGGAGCCTCTGGAAACACCATATATTTT
CDR3: CASSLGGASGNTIYF

size: .
D: TRBD1
J: TRBJ1-4
V: TRBV4-1
DNA: TGCGCCAGCAGCCAAGGACAGGGACCGACAAAACTGTTTTTT
CDR3: CASSQGQGPTKLFF

size: .
D: TRBD1
J: TRBJ2-3
V: TRBV2
DNA: TGTGCCAGCAGGGGGGACAGGAGCACAGATACGCAGTATTTT
CDR3: CASRGDRSTDTQYF

size: .
D: .
J: TRBJ2-3
V: TRBV28
DNA: TGTGCCAGCAGTTTGGGGGGTGTTGAAACTAGCACAGATACGCAGTATTTT
CDR3: CASSLGGVETSTDTQYF

size: .
D: .
J: TRBJ1-2
V: TRBV28
DNA: TGTGCCAGCAGTTTATTGTACAGAGTCGGCTACACCTTC
CDR3: CASSLLYRVGYTF

size: .
D: .
J: TRBJ2-3
V: TRBV2
DNA: TGTGCCAGCAGTCCTTTGACAGACACAGATACGCAGTATTTT
CDR3: CASSPLTDTDTQYF

size: .
D: .
J: TRBJ1-2
V: TRBV9
DNA: TGTGCCAGCAGCGTATATTCCCAGGGAAACTATGGCTACACCTTC
CDR3: CASSVYSQGNYGYTF

size: few
D: .
J: TRBJ2-1
V: TRBV7-2
DNA: TGTGCCAGCAGCTTAGATTACAGATCCTACAATGAGCAGTTCTTC
CDR3: CASSLDYRSYNEQFF

size: .
D: .
J: TRBJ2-3
V: TRBV29-1
DNA: TGCAGCGTTGCCACAGGGCCGAGAGATACGCAGTATTTT
CDR3: CSVATGPRDTQYF

size: .
D: TRBD2
J: TRBJ2-3
V: TRBV19
DNA: TGTGCCAGTAGTATAGGGACTAGGGATACGCAGTATTTT
CDR3: CASSIGTRDTQYF

size: once
D: TRBD1
J: TRBJ1-2
V: TRBV5-1
DNA: TGCGCCAGCAGCCTAGGGACAGCTAGCCGGGCCTTC
CDR3: CASSLGTASRAF

size: .
D: TRBD2
J: TRBJ2-1
V: TRBV5-1
DNA: TGCGCCAGCAGCTGGGGACTAACCTACAATGAGCAGTTCTTC
CDR3: CASSWGLTYNEQFF

size: once
D: .
J: TRBJ1-5
V: TRBV7-9
DNA: TGTTCCAGCAGCCAATCGGTTGGGCCCCAGCATTTT
CDR3: CSSSQSVGPQHF

size: once
D: TRBD1
J: TRBJ1-6
V: TRBV4-2
DNA: TGTGCCAGCAGCCAAGTGGGACAGAATACTTATAATTCACCCCTCCACTTT
CDR3: CASSQVGQNTYNSPLHF

size: .
D: .
J: TRBJ2-1
V: TRBV19
DNA: TGTGCCAGTAGAGGTGGGGCATCCAATGAGCAGTTCTTC
CDR3: CASRGGASNEQFF

size: .
D: .
J: TRBJ2-2
V: TRBV2
DNA: TGTGCCAGCAGGGCAGAGAACACCGGGGAGCTGTTTTTT
CDR3: CASRAENTGELFF

size: .
D: .
J: TRBJ2-1
V: TRBV2
DNA: TGTGCCAGCAGCGCTGGACTCCTCTCCTACAATGAGCAGTTCTTC
CDR3: CASSAGLLSYNEQFF

size: .
D: .
J: TRBJ1-1
V: TRBV9
DNA: TGTGCCAGCAGCGTAAGCGGGGGCACTGAAGCTTTCTTT
CDR3: CASSVSGGTEAFF

size: .
D: TRBD2
J: TRBJ2-1
V: TRBV30
DNA: TGTGCCTGGAGTCACTCGGGACTAGCGGGCTCCTACAATGAGCAGTTCTTC
CDR3: CAWSHSGLAGSYNEQFF

size: .
D: TRBD1
J: TRBJ1-5
V: TRBV5-6
DNA: TGTGCCAGCAGCCACAGACAGGGGATAAGCAATCAGCCCCAGCATTTT
CDR3: CASSHRQGISNQPQHF

size: .
D: .
J: TRBJ1-4
V: TRBV7-9
DNA: TGTGCCAGCAGTTCAGGGTATACTAATGAAAAACTGTTTTTT
CDR3: CASSSGYTNEKLFF

size: .
D: TRBD1
J: TRBJ1-4
V: TRBV19
DNA: TGTGCCAGTAGTACCGGGACAGGGGCTTTTGCAACTAATGAAAAACTGTTTTTT
CDR3: CASSTGTGAFATNEKLFF